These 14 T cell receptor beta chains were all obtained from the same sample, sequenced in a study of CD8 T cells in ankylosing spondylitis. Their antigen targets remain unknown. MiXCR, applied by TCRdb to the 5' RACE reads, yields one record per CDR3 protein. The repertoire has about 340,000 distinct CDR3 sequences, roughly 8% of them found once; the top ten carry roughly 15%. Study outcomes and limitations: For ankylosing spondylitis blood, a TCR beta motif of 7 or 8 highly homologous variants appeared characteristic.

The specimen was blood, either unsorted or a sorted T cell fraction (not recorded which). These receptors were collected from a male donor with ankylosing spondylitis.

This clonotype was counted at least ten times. The CDR3 DNA reads as TGCAGCGCCCGAGTTGGGGCAGTGGGCTACACCTTC. It encodes CSARVGAVGYTF. The genes are TRBV29-1 and TRBJ1-2, with a possible D match to TRBD1 (5 bases). The CDR3 totals 12 residues. V was shortened by 7 bases and J by 8 bases, with 17 bases between the two germline ends. Germline CDR1 reads SQVTM; CDR2 reads ANQGSEA. Together with reference TRBV29-1 and TRBJ1-2, the CDR3 gives the full variable domain: SAVISQKPSRDICQRGTSLTIQCQVDSQVTMMFWYRQQPGQSLTLIATANQGSEATYESGFVIDKFPISRPNLTFSTLTVSNMSPEDSSIYLCSARVGAVGYTFGSGTRLTVV.

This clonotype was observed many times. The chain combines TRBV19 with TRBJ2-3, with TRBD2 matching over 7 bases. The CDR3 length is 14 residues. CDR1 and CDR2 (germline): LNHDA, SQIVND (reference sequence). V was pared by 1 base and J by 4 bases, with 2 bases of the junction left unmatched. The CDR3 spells CASSIGGGSDTQYF. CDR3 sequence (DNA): TGTGCCAGTAGTATAGGGGGAGGGTCAGATACGCAGTATTTT.

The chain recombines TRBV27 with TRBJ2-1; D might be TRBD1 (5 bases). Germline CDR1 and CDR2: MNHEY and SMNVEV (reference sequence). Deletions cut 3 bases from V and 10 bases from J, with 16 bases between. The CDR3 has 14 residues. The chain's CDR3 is CASSLEGAVREQFF. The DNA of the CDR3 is TGTGCCAGCAGTTTGGAAGGGGCCGTTAGAGAGCAGTTCTTC.

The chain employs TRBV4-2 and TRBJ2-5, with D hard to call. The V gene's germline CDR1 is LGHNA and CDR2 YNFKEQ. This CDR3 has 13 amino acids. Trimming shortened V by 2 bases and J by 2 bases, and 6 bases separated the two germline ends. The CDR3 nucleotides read TGTGCCAGCAGCCAAAAACGACAAGAGACCCAGTACTTC. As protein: CASSQKRQETQYF.

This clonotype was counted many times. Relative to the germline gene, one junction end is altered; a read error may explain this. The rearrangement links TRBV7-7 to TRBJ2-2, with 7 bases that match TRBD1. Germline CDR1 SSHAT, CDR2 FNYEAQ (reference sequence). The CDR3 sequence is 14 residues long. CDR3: CASSARQGGGELFF. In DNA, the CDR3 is TGTGCTAGCAGCGCTAGACAGGGCGGCGGGGAGCTGTTTTTT.

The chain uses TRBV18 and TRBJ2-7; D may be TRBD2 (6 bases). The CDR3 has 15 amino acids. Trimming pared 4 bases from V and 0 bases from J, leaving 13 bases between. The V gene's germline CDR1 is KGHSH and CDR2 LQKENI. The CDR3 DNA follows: TGTGCCAGCTCACTCGGCGGGGACCACTCCTACGAGCAGTACTTC. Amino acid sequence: CASSLGGDHSYEQYF.

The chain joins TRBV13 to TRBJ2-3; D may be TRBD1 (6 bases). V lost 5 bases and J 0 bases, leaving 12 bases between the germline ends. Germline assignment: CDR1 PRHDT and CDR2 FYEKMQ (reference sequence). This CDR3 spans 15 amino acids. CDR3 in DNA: TGTGCCAGCAGCAGGCAGGGGTATAGCACAGATACGCAGTATTTT. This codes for CASSRQGYSTDTQYF.

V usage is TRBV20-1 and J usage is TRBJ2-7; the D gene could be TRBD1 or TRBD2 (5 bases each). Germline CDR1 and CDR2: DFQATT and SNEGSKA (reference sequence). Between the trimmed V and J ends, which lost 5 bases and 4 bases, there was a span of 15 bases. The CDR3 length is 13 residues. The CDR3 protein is CSAPGTAFYEQYF. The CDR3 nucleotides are TGCAGTGCTCCCGGGACGGCCTTTTACGAGCAGTACTTC.

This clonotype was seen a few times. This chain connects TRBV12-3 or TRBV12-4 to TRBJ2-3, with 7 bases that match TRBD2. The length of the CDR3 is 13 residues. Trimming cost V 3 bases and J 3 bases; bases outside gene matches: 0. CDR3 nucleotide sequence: TGTGCCAGCAGTTTGCGGGAGACAGATACGCAGTATTTT. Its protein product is CASSLRETDTQYF.

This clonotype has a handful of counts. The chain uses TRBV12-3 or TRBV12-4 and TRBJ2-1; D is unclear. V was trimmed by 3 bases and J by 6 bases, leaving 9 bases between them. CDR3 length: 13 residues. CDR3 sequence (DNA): TGTGCCAGCAGTTTCGGAGAAACCAATGAGCAGTTCTTC. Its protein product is CASSFGETNEQFF.

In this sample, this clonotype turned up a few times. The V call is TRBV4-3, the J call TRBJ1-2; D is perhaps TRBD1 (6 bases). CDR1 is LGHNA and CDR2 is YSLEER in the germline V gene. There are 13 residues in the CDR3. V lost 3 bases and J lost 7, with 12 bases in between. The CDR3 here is CASSQRGTTGYTF. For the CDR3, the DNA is TGCGCCAGCAGCCAGAGAGGGACAACTGGCTACACCTTC.

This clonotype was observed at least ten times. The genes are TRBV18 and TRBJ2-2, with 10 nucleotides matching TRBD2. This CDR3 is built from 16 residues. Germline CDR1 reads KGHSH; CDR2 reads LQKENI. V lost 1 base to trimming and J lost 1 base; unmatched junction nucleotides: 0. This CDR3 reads CASSPRLAGNTGELFF. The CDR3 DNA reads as TGTGCCAGCTCACCACGACTAGCGGGGAACACCGGGGAGCTGTTTTTT.

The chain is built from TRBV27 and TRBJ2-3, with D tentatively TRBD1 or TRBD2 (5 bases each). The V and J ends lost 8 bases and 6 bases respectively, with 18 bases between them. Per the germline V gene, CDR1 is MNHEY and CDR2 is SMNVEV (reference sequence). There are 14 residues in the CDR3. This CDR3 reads CASQPGLGFDTQYF. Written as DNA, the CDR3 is TGTGCCAGCCAACCGGGGCTCGGGTTCGATACGCAGTATTTT.

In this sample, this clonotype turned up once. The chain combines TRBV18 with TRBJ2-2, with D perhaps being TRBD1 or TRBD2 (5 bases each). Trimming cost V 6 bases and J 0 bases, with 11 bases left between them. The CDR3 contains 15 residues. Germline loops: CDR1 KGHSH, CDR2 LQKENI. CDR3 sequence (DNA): TGTGCCAGCTCCCGAGGGGAACCGAACACCGGGGAGCTGTTTTTT. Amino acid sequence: CASSRGEPNTGELFF.